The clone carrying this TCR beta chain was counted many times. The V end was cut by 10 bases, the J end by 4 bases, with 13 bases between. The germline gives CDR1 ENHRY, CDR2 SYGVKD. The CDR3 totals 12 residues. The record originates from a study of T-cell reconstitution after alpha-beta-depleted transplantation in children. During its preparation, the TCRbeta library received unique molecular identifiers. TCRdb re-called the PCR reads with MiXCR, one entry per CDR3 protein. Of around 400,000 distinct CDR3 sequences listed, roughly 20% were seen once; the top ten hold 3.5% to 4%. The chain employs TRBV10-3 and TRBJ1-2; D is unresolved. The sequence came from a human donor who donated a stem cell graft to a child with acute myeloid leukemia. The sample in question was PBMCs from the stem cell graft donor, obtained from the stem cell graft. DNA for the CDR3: TGTGCCAGTACGAGGGATCTCTATGGCTACACCTTC. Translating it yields CASTRDLYGYTF.